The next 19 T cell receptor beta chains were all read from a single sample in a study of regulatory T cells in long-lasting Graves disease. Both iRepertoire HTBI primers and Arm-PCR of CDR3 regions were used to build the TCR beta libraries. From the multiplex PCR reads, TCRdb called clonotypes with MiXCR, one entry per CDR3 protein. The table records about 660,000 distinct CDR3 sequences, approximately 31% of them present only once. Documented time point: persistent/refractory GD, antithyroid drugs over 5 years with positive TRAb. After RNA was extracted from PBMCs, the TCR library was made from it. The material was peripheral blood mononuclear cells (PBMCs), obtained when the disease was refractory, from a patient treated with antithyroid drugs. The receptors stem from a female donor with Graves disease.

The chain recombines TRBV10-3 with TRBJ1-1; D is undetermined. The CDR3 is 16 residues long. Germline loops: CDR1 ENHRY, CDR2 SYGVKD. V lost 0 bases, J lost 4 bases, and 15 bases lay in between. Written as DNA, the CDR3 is TGTGCCATCAGTGAGTCGATTGGGGTCATGGGCACTGAAGCTTTCTTT. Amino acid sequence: CAISESIGVMGTEAFF.

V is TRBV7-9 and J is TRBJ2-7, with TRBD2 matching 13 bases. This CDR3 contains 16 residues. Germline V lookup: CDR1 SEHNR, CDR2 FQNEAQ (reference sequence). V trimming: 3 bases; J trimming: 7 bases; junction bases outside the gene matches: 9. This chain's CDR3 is CASSLGLAGIPMEQYF. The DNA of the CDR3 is TGTGCCAGCAGCTTGGGACTAGCGGGGATTCCTATGGAGCAGTACTTC.

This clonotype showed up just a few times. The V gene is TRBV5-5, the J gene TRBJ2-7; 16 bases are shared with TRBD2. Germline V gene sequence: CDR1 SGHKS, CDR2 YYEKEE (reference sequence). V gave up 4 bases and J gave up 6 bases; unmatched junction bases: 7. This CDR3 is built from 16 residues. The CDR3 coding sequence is TGTGCCAGCAGCACGGGGACTAGCGGGAGGGCCGGCGAGCAGTACTTC. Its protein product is CASSTGTSGRAGEQYF.

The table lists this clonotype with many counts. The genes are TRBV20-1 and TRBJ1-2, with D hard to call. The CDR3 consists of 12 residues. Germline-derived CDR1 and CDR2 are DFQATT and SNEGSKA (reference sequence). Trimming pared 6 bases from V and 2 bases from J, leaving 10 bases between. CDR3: CSASTDNYGYTF. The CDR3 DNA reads TGCAGTGCCTCGACGGACAACTATGGCTACACCTTC.

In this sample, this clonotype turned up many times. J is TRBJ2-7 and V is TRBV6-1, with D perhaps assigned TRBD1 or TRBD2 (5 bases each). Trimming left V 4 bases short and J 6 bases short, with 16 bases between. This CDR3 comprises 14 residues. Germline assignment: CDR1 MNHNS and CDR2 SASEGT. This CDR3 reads CASSADGTRIEQYF. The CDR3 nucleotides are TGTGCCAGCAGTGCTGATGGGACCCGCATCGAGCAGTACTTC.

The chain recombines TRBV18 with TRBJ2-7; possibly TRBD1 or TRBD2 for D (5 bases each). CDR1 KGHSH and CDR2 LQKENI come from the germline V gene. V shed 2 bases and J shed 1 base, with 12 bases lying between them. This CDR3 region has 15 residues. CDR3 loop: CASSPGGFTSYEQYF. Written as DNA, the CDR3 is TGTGCCAGCTCACCAGGGGGATTTACTTCCTACGAGCAGTACTTC. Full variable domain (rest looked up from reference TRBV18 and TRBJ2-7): NAGVMQNPRHLVRRRGQEARLRCSPMKGHSHVYWYRQLPEEGLKFMVYLQKENIIDESGMPKERFSAEFPKEGPSILRIQQVVRGDSAAYFCASSPGGFTSYEQYFGPGTRLTVT.

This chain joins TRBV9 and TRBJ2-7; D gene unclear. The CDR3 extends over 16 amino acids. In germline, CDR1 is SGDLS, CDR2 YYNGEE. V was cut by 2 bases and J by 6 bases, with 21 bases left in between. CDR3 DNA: TGTGCCAGCAGCGTGGATCCCCTGGGTATTCGATCCGAGCAGTACTTC. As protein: CASSVDPLGIRSEQYF.

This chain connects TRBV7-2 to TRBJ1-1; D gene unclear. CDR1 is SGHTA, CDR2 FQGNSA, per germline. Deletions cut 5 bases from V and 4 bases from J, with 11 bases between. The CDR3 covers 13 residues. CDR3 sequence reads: CASSPGKTTEAFF. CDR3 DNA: TGTGCCAGCAGCCCCGGAAAGACCACTGAAGCTTTCTTT.

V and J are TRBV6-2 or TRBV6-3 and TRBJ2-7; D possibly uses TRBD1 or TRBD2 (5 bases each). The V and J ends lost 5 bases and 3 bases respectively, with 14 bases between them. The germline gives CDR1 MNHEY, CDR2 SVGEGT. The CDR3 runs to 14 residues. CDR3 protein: CASSTAGRVYEQYF. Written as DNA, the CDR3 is TGTGCCAGCAGTACGGCGGGCAGGGTCTACGAGCAGTACTTC.

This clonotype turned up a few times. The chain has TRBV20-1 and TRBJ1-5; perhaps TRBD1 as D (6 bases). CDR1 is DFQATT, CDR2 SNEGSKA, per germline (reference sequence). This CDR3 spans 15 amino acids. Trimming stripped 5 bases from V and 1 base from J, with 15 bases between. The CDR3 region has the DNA TGCAGTGCTTTACGGACAGTGTCCAGCAATCAGCCCCAGCATTTT. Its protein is CSALRTVSSNQPQHF.

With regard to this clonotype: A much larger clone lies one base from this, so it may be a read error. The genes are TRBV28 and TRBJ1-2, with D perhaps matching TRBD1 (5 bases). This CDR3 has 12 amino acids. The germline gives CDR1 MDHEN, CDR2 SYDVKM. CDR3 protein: CASSRLGRGYPF. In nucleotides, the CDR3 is TGTGCCAGCAGCCGCTTGGGGCGGGGCTACCCCTTC.

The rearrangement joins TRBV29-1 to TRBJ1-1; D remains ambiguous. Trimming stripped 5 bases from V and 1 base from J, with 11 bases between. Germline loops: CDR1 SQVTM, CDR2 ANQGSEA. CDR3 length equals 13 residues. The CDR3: CSVRRSQNTEAFF. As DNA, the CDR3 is TGCAGCGTTAGGAGGAGTCAGAACACTGAAGCTTTCTTT.

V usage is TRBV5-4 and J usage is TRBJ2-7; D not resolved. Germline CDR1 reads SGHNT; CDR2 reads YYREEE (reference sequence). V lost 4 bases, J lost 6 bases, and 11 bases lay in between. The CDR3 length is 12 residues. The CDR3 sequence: CASSIGIGEQYF. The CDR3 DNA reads TGTGCCAGCAGCATTGGTATTGGCGAGCAGTACTTC.

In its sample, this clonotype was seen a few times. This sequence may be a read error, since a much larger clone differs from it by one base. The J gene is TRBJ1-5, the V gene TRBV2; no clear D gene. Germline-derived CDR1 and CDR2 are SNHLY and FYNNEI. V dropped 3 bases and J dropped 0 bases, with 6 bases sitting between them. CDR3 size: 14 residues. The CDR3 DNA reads TGTGCCAGCAGTGACAGTTTTAGCAATCAGCCCCAGCATTTT. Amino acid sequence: CASSDSFSNQPQHF.

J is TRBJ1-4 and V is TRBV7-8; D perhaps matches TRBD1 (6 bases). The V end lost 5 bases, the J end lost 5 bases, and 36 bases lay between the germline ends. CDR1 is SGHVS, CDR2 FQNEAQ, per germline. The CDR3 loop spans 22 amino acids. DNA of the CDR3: TGTGCCAGCAGCCCAGACCGTGTTTGGGGGGCGTCATCCCGTCGACACAATGAAAAACTGTTTTTT. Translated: CASSPDRVWGASSRRHNEKLFF.

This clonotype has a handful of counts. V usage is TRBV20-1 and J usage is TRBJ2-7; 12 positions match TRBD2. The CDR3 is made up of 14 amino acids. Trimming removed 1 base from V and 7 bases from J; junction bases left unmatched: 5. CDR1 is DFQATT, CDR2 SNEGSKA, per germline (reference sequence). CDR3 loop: CSARALAGGWEQYF. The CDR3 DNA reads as TGCAGTGCTAGAGCACTAGCGGGAGGTTGGGAGCAGTACTTC.

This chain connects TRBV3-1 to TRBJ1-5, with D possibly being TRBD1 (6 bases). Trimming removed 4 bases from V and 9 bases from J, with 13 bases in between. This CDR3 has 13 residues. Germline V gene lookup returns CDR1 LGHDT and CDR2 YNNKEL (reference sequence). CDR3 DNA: TGTGCCAGCAGCCTCTCAGGGGCTCGGCCCCAGCATTTT. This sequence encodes CASSLSGARPQHF. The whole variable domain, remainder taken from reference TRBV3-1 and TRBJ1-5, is DTAVSQTPKYLVTQMGNDKSIKCEQNLGHDTMYWYKQDSKKFLKIMFSYNNKELIINETVPNRFSPKSPDKAHLNLHINSLELGDSAVYFCASSLSGARPQHFGDGTRLSIL.

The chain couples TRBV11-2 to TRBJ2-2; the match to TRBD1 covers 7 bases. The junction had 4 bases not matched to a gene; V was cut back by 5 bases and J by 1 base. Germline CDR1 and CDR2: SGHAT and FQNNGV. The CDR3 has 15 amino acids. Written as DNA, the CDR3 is TGTGCCAGCAGCCCGGGACAGAGGAACACCGGGGAGCTGTTTTTT. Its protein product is CASSPGQRNTGELFF.

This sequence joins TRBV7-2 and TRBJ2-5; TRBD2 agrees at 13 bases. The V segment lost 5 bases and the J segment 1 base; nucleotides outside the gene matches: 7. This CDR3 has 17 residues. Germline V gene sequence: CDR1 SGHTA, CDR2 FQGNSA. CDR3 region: CASSKRLAGGLQETQYF. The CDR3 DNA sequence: TGTGCCAGCAGCAAACGACTAGCGGGAGGCCTCCAAGAGACCCAGTACTTC.